A selection of T cell receptor beta chains follows, all from one sample in a study of regulatory T cells in long-lasting Graves disease. TCRdb re-called the multiplex PCR reads with MiXCR, one entry per CDR3 protein. The table includes some 220,000 distinct CDR3 sequences, roughly 19% detected once. These data were also filed under a second study, of T cells in Graves' hyperthyroidism and ophthalmopathy.

The material was peripheral blood mononuclear cells (PBMCs), obtained at new diagnosis, from a patient treated with antithyroid drugs. These receptor sequences come from a woman aged 25 to 45 with Graves disease. Each CDR3 is given with its conserved first and last residue. Each record gives: clone size, J gene, V gene, D gene, CDR3 DNA, CDR3 protein. A D gene is named only where the DNA matches it firmly. Rows give clone size only sometimes, using once, few, many, or a class for an expanded clone.

>many|TRBJ2-3|TRBV2|TRBD2
TGTGCCAGCAGTGGGCTAGCGGGTGCGAGCACAGATACGCAGTATTTT
CASSGLAGASTDTQYF
>many|TRBJ2-5|TRBV30|-
TGTGCCTGGCGCTGGGTCTCCAACGCGACCCAGTACTTC
CAWRWVSNATQYF
>many|TRBJ2-1|TRBV11-3|-
TGTGCCAGCAAACGCTACAACTACAATGAGCAGTTCTTC
CASKRYNYNEQFF
>many|TRBJ1-1|TRBV5-1|TRBD1
TGCGCCAGCAATAAGGACAGGGCGATTTACAGGATGAACACTGAAGCTTTCTTT
CASNKDRAIYRMNTEAFF
>many|TRBJ1-1|TRBV7-9|TRBD1
TGTGCCAGCACCCTCGGGGGACAGGGGAAGGGGACTGAAGCTTTCTTT
CASTLGGQGKGTEAFF
>many|TRBJ2-4|TRBV10-2|TRBD1
TGCGCCAGCAGCACAGGGGGCGAGAACATTCAGTACTTC
CASSTGGENIQYF
>many|TRBJ1-3|TRBV20-1|-
TGCAGTGCAGATGACAGGTCCACCCAAAACACCATATATTTT
CSADDRSTQNTIYF
>once|TRBJ2-7|TRBV28|TRBD2
TGTGCCAGCAGCTTCAGTCGGACTAGCGGGGGGGCCCCCGAGCAGTACTTC
CASSFSRTSGGAPEQYF
>many|TRBJ1-2|TRBV7-9|-
TGTGCCAGCAGCTTATCGGAAGCGTATGGCTACACCTTC
CASSLSEAYGYTF
>-|TRBJ1-5|TRBV2|TRBD1
TGTGCCAGCAGTCCTCGACAGGGGGGCAATCAGCCCCAGCATTTT
CASSPRQGGNQPQHF
>once|TRBJ1-4|TRBV19|-
TGTGCCAGTAGTCTATACAGGGTCGGTGAAAAACTGTTTTTT
CASSLYRVGEKLFF
>-|TRBJ1-4|TRBV3-1|-
TGTGCCAGCAGCCGCGACGGTGCAACTAATGAAAAACTGTTTTTT
CASSRDGATNEKLFF
>few|TRBJ2-5|TRBV29-1|-
TGCAGCGCCGACTGGGGACCGGGTGAGACCCAGTACTTC
CSADWGPGETQYF
>many|TRBJ1-4|TRBV2|-
TGTGCCAGCAGGGAAAAGGGGGGCGCTAATGAAAAACTGTTTTTT
CASREKGGANEKLFF
>many|TRBJ1-4|TRBV7-6|TRBD1
TGTGCCAGCAGCTTAGAGGGACAGGGTCGAGCAAAACTGTTTTTT
CASSLEGQGRAKLFF
>-|TRBJ1-5|TRBV28|TRBD1
TGTGCCAGCAGTTCCGGACAGGGGGCCGAGCCCCAGCATTTT
CASSSGQGAEPQHF
>few|TRBJ2-2|TRBV9|-
TGTGCCAGCAGCGTAGATCCGTTTGATGGCACCGGGGAGCTGTTTTTT
CASSVDPFDGTGELFF
>many|TRBJ1-4|TRBV28|TRBD1
TGTGCCAGCAGCGTACGGACAGGGAAGGTAACTAATGAAAAACTGTTTTTT
CASSVRTGKVTNEKLFF
>many|TRBJ1-3|TRBV29-1|-
TGCAGCGGCAAGAGCAGCTCTGGAAACACCATATATTTT
CSGKSSSGNTIYF
>many|TRBJ1-2|TRBV2|TRBD1
TGTGCCAGGGGGGCTCCGGGACAGGGAGGTGGCTACACCTTC
CARGAPGQGGGYTF
>few|TRBJ2-7|TRBV10-3|-
TGTGCCACCCGGCGGGACTCCTACGAGCAGTACTTC
CATRRDSYEQYF
>few|TRBJ2-2|TRBV19|TRBD1
TGTGCCAGTAGAGGATGGGACAGTGGGCCCGGGGAGCTGTTTTTT
CASRGWDSGPGELFF
>many|TRBJ2-4|TRBV11-3|-
TGTGCCAGCAGCTTAGGTGAGGTCGGGTCAAGGATTCAGTACTTC
CASSLGEVGSRIQYF
>-|TRBJ2-1|TRBV20-1|TRBD2
TGCAGTGCTAATAGCGGGGAAAGCTCCTACAATGAGCAGTTCTTC
CSANSGESSYNEQFF
>many|TRBJ1-5|TRBV28|-
TGTGCCAGCAGTTTGCGTGGCCAAATCAATCAGCCCCAGCATTTT
CASSLRGQINQPQHF